The 4 T cell receptor beta chains in this list originate from one sample, sequenced in a study of cytomegalovirus exposure and HLA in healthy donors (dated by TCRdb to 2015 to 2018). The library was prepared using the immunoSEQ multiplex PCR assay. Sourced from immuneACCESS, this table was stored by TCRdb with only in-frame sequences that have V and J called. A share of the clones is absent; for the studies checked, an unresolved V gene accounts for under half, and the remainder has no known explanation. In this sample the table shows under 200,000 clones, 85% to 90% of which occur a single time. The top ten clones comprise over 4% of the sample. Sequenced input: PBMCs. The receptor set was obtained from a man aged 18 to 29 in good health and CMV-seropositive.

The chain carries TRBV10-3 and TRBJ2-1; 8 positions agree with TRBD2. Trimming removed 3 bases from V and 4 bases from J; junction bases left unmatched: 8. Per germline, CDR1 ENHRY and CDR2 SYGVKD. There are 16 residues in the CDR3. In DNA, the CDR3 is TGTGCCATCAGTGATACCTACTCGGGAGGGTACAATGAGCAGTTCTTC. Translated, it gives CAISDTYSGGYNEQFF.

V is TRBV27 and J is TRBJ2-3, with 13 bases aligning to TRBD2. This CDR3 contains 14 residues. Germline CDR1 reads MNHEY; CDR2 reads SMNVEV (reference sequence). Unmatched junction bases numbered 5, after V lost 8 bases and J lost 6 bases. The CDR3 reads CASSGLAGADTQYF. DNA for the CDR3: TGTGCCAGCTCTGGACTAGCGGGAGCGGATACGCAGTATTTT.

This clone has only one observation. In DNA, the CDR3 is TGTGCCAGCTCACCACGTCAATCCTCAGGCACTGAAGCTTTCTTT. This gives the protein CASSPRQSSGTEAFF. The V gene is TRBV18, the J gene TRBJ1-1, with D uncertain. Germline CDR1 and CDR2: KGHSH and LQKENI. Trimming took off 1 base at V and 4 bases at J, with 13 bases between the two ends. The CDR3 is 15 residues long.

This sequence joins TRBV7-6 and TRBJ2-7, with D maybe TRBD1 (8 bases). The CDR3 extends over 20 amino acids. With 4 bases removed from V and 0 bases from J, the gap between germline ends came to 28 bases. CDR1 is SGHVS and CDR2 is FNYEAQ in the germline V gene. The CDR3, as DNA: TGTGCCAGCAGCTCCCAGGGAGGGCAACCGGAGACAGGGGACTCCTACGAGCAGTACTTC. Translating it yields CASSSQGGQPETGDSYEQYF.